The clone carrying this T cell receptor (beta chain) has ten or more counts. The antigen remains undetermined. It was RNA transcripts that yielded the amplified TCR beta CDR3 regions. HTBI primers were the set used in a first-round RT-PCR of the TCR CDR3. TCRdb re-derived calls from the multiplex PCR reads in MiXCR, one entry per CDR3 protein. Of roughly 99,000 distinct CDR3 sequences listed, 16% are singletons. The record originates from a study of T cells in Graves' hyperthyroidism and ophthalmopathy. Overall study findings and caveats: Expanded thyroid clonotypes (above 0.001) were mostly also found in blood.

The CDR3 is 14 residues long. Trimming cost V 5 bases and J 1 base, with 14 bases left between them. Germline V gene sequence: CDR1 DFQATT, CDR2 SNEGSKA (reference sequence). It was considered stable Graves' hyperthyroidism when ophthalmopathy did not progress within 18 months. Diagnoses rested on clinical symptoms, serum thyroxine and TRAb, thyroid ultrasound and orbital computed tomography. The specimen sequenced was blood. The genes are TRBV20-1 and TRBJ2-5; D is undetermined. The receptor was isolated from a woman aged 45-65 years with Graves' hyperthyroidism. In DNA, the CDR3 is TGCAGTGCTGCCCCCCTTACCGGCCAAGAGACCCAGTACTTC. Protein sequence: CSAAPLTGQETQYF.